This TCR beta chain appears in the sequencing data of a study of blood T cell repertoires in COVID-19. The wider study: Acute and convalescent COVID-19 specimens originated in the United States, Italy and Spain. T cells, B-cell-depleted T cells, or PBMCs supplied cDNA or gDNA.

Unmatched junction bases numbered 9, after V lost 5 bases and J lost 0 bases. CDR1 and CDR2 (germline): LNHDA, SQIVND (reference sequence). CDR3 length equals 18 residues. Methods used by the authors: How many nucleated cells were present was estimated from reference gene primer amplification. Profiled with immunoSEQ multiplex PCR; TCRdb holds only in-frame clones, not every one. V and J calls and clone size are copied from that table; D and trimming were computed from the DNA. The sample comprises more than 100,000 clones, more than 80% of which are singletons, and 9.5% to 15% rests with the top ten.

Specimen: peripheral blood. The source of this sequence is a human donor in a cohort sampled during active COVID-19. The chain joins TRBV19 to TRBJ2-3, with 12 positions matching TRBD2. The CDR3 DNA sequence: TGTGCCAGTAGTGCGTCTCGACTAGCGGGGGATAGCACAGATACGCAGTATTTT. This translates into CASSASRLAGDSTDTQYF.